Following are 27 T cell receptor beta chains from one sample sequenced in a study of cytomegalovirus exposure and HLA in healthy donors. 13 Jbeta primers and 60 Vbeta primers were used for the PCR. Method: immunoSEQ multiplex PCR; TCRdb's copy keeps in-frame clones and lacks some. In the table there are roughly 130,000 clones, 80% of which are singletons. Sequencing was performed on PBMCs. These receptors came from a man aged 35 to 55 in good health and CMV-seronegative.

This clone was counted once. The J gene is TRBJ2-5, the V gene TRBV25-1; 13 bases agree with TRBD2. The junction had 7 bases not matched to a gene; V was cut back by 4 bases and J by 5 bases. This CDR3 contains 16 residues. Germline-derived CDR1 and CDR2 are MGHDK and SYGVNS. The DNA for the CDR3 is TGTGCCAGCAGTGGAACTAGCGGGGGGGCCGGGGAGACCCAGTACTTC. It encodes CASSGTSGGAGETQYF.

The rearrangement links TRBV1 to TRBJ2-4; TRBD2, the table's D call, was not compared with the DNA. TRBV1 is given as a pseudogene. This CDR3 region has 17 residues. For the CDR3, the DNA is TGCACCAGCAGGGAGAAAAGCGGGGGGGTGTTAATAAACATTCAGTACTTC. Protein product: CTSREKSGGVLINIQYF.

The chain is built from TRBV28 and TRBJ2-2, with 7 bases that match TRBD1. The ends lost 6 bases at V and 2 bases at J; junction bases unmatched: 15. Germline V gene sequence: CDR1 MDHEN, CDR2 SYDVKM. The CDR3 is 18 residues long. The CDR3 coding sequence is TGTGCCAGCAGGACCTTACAGGGGTCCAACCCCAACACCGGGGAGCTGTTTTTT. Protein: CASRTLQGSNPNTGELFF.

J is TRBJ2-5 and V is TRBV7-7; D possibly corresponds to TRBD1 (6 bases). Trimming pared 5 bases from V and 1 base from J, leaving 11 bases between. The CDR3 is made up of 14 amino acids. The germline CDR1 and CDR2 sequences are SSHAT and FNYEAQ (reference sequence). The CDR3 DNA reads TGTGCCAGCAGCGTACAGGGAGCCCAAGAGACCCAGTACTTC. Protein sequence: CASSVQGAQETQYF.

The V gene is TRBV6-1, the J gene TRBJ1-3, with D possibly matching TRBD1 (5 bases). The CDR3 loop spans 16 amino acids. Germline V CDR1 and CDR2: MNHNS, SASEGT. V lost 3 bases and J lost 3, with 15 bases in between. This chain's CDR3 is CASSDGGALGGNTIYF. In DNA form, the CDR3 reads TGTGCCAGCAGTGATGGAGGGGCTCTTGGTGGAAACACCATATATTTT.

The chain links TRBV5-4 to TRBJ2-2; D gene unclear. Trimming removed 1 base at V and 0 bases at J, with 10 bases between. In germline, CDR1 is SGHNT, CDR2 YYREEE (reference sequence). CDR3 length: 16 residues. DNA for the CDR3: TGTGCCAGCAGCTTGTTGGGCCCCACGAACACCGGGGAGCTGTTTTTT. Translating it yields CASSLLGPTNTGELFF.

This clone was counted only a few times. The rearrangement links TRBV30 to TRBJ1-3; 7 nucleotides match TRBD1. This CDR3 has 15 amino acids. Losses at the gene ends were 4 bases for V and 0 bases for J; bases not matched to a gene: 6. Germline V gene sequence: CDR1 GTSNPN, CDR2 SVGIG (reference sequence). The CDR3 reads CAWTGTANSGNTIYF. In DNA form, the CDR3 reads TGTGCCTGGACGGGGACAGCCAACTCTGGAAACACCATATATTTT.

The chain links TRBV2 to TRBJ2-5; TRBD2 agrees at 13 bases. Germline V gives CDR1 SNHLY, CDR2 FYNNEI. The CDR3 is made up of 15 amino acids. The junction had 5 bases not matched to a gene; V was cut back by 6 bases and J by 4 bases. CDR3 DNA sequence: TGTGCCAGCAGCCGAAGACTAGCGGGAGGAGAGACCCAGTACTTC. Translated: CASSRRLAGGETQYF.

This rearrangement joins TRBV7-2 to TRBJ2-1; D is undetermined. CDR1 and CDR2 from the germline V gene are SGHTA and FQGNSA. This CDR3 region has 16 residues. V was trimmed by 2 bases and J by 0 bases, leaving 11 bases between them. This CDR3 reads CASSLFSSSSYNEQFF. Here the CDR3 DNA reads TGTGCCAGCAGCTTATTTAGCAGCTCCTCCTACAATGAGCAGTTCTTC.

The chain carries TRBV5-4 and TRBJ2-7, with 9 bases fitting TRBD2. In germline, CDR1 is SGHNT, CDR2 YYREEE (reference sequence). The CDR3 totals 17 residues. The V and J ends lost 4 bases and 0 bases, in that order; junction bases with no gene match: 11. The CDR3 spells CASSAGTSRGFSYEQYF. CDR3 nucleotides: TGTGCCAGCAGCGCCGGGACTAGCAGGGGGTTCTCCTACGAGCAGTACTTC.

The rearrangement links TRBV29-1 to TRBJ2-7; D gene ambiguous. V shed 2 bases and J shed 0 bases, with 8 bases lying between them. Germline-derived CDR1 and CDR2 are SQVTM and ANQGSEA. This CDR3 contains 13 residues. CDR3 sequence: CSVELQSSYEQYF. The DNA of the CDR3 is TGCAGCGTTGAACTACAGAGCTCCTACGAGCAGTACTTC.

The chain is built from TRBV5-8 and TRBJ2-3; perhaps TRBD2 as D (6 bases). The ends were cut back, 1 base at V and 1 base at J, with 7 bases in the middle. Germline V CDR1 and CDR2: SGHTS, YDEGEE. The CDR3 runs 14 residues. The CDR3 reads CASSLPSGTDTQYF. The CDR3 DNA reads as TGTGCCAGCAGCTTGCCTAGCGGCACAGATACGCAGTATTTT.

The V gene is TRBV15, the J gene TRBJ1-5, with D possibly being TRBD1 (5 bases). The CDR3 consists of 13 residues. With 3 bases removed from V and 6 bases from J, the gap between germline ends came to 9 bases. The V gene's germline CDR1 is LNHNV and CDR2 YYDKDF (reference sequence). For the CDR3, the DNA is TGTGCCACCAGCAGGGGGGGTAGTCAGCCCCAGCATTTT. This translates into CATSRGGSQPQHF.

This clone was seen only once. This sequence joins TRBV28 and TRBJ1-5; 8 bases are shared with TRBD1. This CDR3 has 14 residues. Germline V gene lookup returns CDR1 MDHEN and CDR2 SYDVKM. Germline trimming cut 3 bases from V and 7 bases from J; bases unmatched to any gene: 5. In nucleotides, the CDR3 is TGTGCCAGCAGTTTTAGGGCAGGGGGCCAGCCCCAGCATTTT. As protein: CASSFRAGGQPQHF.

The chain couples TRBV30 to TRBJ2-5; unclear D gene. The J call may not be correct, given that the DNA end is closer to TRBJ2-7. The CDR3 is 14 residues long. Germline assignment: CDR1 GTSNPN and CDR2 SVGIG (reference sequence). In DNA, the CDR3 is TGTGCCTGGAGTGTGGGCCCTTTAGGTTACGAGCAGTACTTC. This encodes CAWSVGPLGYEQYF.

The gene calls are TRBV28 and TRBJ1-4; the D gene is possibly TRBD1 (6 bases). The V gene's germline CDR1 is MDHEN and CDR2 SYDVKM. V was pared by 7 bases and J by 0 bases, with 9 bases between. The CDR3 length is 14 residues. CDR3 region: CASTGTPTNEKLFF. The CDR3, as DNA: TGTGCCAGCACCGGGACACCAACTAATGAAAAACTGTTTTTT.

The CDR3 DNA is TGCGCCAGCAGCTTGGAGGCGGGGAACTATGGCTACACCTTC. Amino acids: CASSLEAGNYGYTF. This chain joins TRBV5-1 and TRBJ1-2; D gene ambiguous. CDR3 length equals 14 residues. Germline CDR1 and CDR2: SGHRS and YFSETQ. V lost 0 bases, J lost 2 bases, and 8 bases lay in between.

This clone was detected only a few times. The sample carries other DNA sequences with the same CDR3. This chain connects TRBV30 to TRBJ2-1, with 7 bases matching TRBD2. This CDR3 has 14 amino acids. Germline lookup yields CDR1 GTSNPN and CDR2 SVGIG (reference sequence). V was pared by 1 base and J by 2 bases, with 2 bases of the junction left unmatched. The CDR3 nucleotides read TGTGCCTGGAGTGGGGGGGGACCCTACAATGAGCAGTTCTTC. It translates to CAWSGGGPYNEQFF.

The chain employs TRBV5-1 and TRBJ2-5; 8 bases line up with TRBD2. The CDR3 has 15 residues. Germline V CDR1 and CDR2: SGHRS, YFSETQ. The trim removed 1 base at V and 5 bases at J, leaving 7 bases unmatched. The CDR3 sequence is CASSLNPGGRETQYF. In DNA, the CDR3 is TGCGCCAGCAGCTTGAATCCCGGCGGGAGGGAGACCCAGTACTTC.

CDR3 sequence: CASSPDSNTGELFF. The DNA for the CDR3 is TGTGCCAGCAGCCCGGACTCCAACACCGGGGAGCTGTTTTTT. The V call is TRBV7-2, the J call TRBJ2-2; D may be TRBD2 (5 bases). V lost 5 bases and J lost 2, with 9 bases in between. The germline CDR1 and CDR2 sequences are SGHTA and FQGNSA. The CDR3 runs to 14 residues.

This clone was detected only a few times. The chain has TRBV7-9 and TRBJ2-1; D is perhaps TRBD2 (5 bases). The length of the CDR3 is 14 residues. The V end was cut by 1 base, the J end by 8 bases, with 12 bases between. In germline, CDR1 is SEHNR, CDR2 FQNEAQ (reference sequence). CDR3 residues: CASSLEYGIHEQFF. The CDR3 nucleotides are TGTGCCAGCAGCTTAGAATACGGGATCCATGAGCAGTTCTTC.

The J gene is TRBJ2-5, the V gene TRBV5-1; TRBD1 aligns across 8 bases. The CDR3 is 17 residues long. Losses at the gene ends were 7 bases for V and 5 bases for J; bases not matched to a gene: 19. In germline, CDR1 is SGHRS, CDR2 YFSETQ. CDR3 sequence reads: CASSEGARTGRGETQYF. CDR3 bases: TGCGCCAGCTCAGAGGGGGCCCGGACAGGGAGAGGGGAGACCCAGTACTTC.

The chain recombines TRBV4-1 with TRBJ2-7, with D tentatively TRBD2 (5 bases). With 1 base removed from V and 0 bases from J, the gap between germline ends came to 19 bases. Germline loops: CDR1 MGHRA, CDR2 YSYEKL. CDR3 length: 18 amino acids. The CDR3 sequence is CASSQGVSSAALSYEQYF. The CDR3 bases are TGCGCCAGCAGCCAAGGGGTGTCGTCAGCGGCCCTCTCCTACGAGCAGTACTTC.

The rearrangement uses TRBV4-1 and TRBJ1-3, with D possibly being TRBD1 (6 bases). This CDR3 has 18 amino acids. Germline lookup yields CDR1 MGHRA and CDR2 YSYEKL. Trimming took off 4 bases at V and 2 bases at J, with 21 bases between the two ends. The CDR3 loop is CASSRVTVSGDAGNTIYF. In nucleotides, the CDR3 is TGCGCCAGCAGCCGGGTTACAGTATCAGGGGATGCTGGAAACACCATATATTTT.

The V gene is TRBV5-1, the J gene TRBJ2-2; the D is unclear. Trimming took 1 base from V and 7 from J, leaving 14 bases between them. The CDR3 is 15 amino acids. Per germline, CDR1 SGHRS and CDR2 YFSETQ. CDR3 amino acids: CASSLSLERHGELFF. In nucleotides, the CDR3 is TGCGCCAGCAGCTTGTCGTTGGAGCGTCACGGGGAGCTGTTTTTT.

V gene TRBV10-3 combines with J gene TRBJ2-1, with D maybe TRBD2 (6 bases). CDR3 length equals 15 residues. Germline V gene data show CDR1 as ENHRY and CDR2 as SYGVKD. The V and J ends lost 0 bases and 3 bases respectively, with 9 bases between them. CDR3: CAISESSGGYNEQFF. The CDR3 DNA reads as TGTGCCATCAGTGAGTCTAGCGGAGGCTACAATGAGCAGTTCTTC.

The chain carries TRBV27 and TRBJ1-2; perhaps TRBD1 as D (5 bases). The length of the CDR3 is 16 residues. In germline, CDR1 is MNHEY, CDR2 SMNVEV (reference sequence). Trimming left V 2 bases short and J 0 bases short, with 13 bases between. This CDR3 reads CASSLGQGMTNYGYTF. The CDR3 DNA reads TGTGCCAGCAGTTTAGGGCAGGGCATGACTAACTATGGCTACACCTTC.